The 9 T cell receptor beta chains presented below share a single source sample, sequenced in a study of cytomegalovirus exposure and HLA in healthy donors. Both 60 Vbeta primers and 13 Jbeta primers went into the PCR. Generated by immunoSEQ multiplex PCR, the TCRdb table keeps only in-frame clones and is missing some. Among around 140,000 clones listed, roughly 80% were seen once. Sequencing was carried out using PBMCs. These receptors originate from a man between 40 and 49 years old in good health and CMV-seronegative.

The V and J genes are TRBV5-1 and TRBJ2-5, with D possibly being TRBD1 (5 bases). This CDR3 comprises 14 residues. V was clipped by 0 bases and J by 5 bases, with 11 bases between them. Germline CDR1 reads SGHRS; CDR2 reads YFSETQ. The CDR3 is CASSLVWGAETQYF. Here the CDR3 DNA reads TGCGCCAGCAGCTTGGTTTGGGGCGCGGAGACCCAGTACTTC.

V is TRBV7-9 and J is TRBJ1-1; tentative D call: TRBD1 (6 bases). V lost 4 bases and J 9 bases, leaving 21 bases between the germline ends. Germline CDR1 reads SEHNR; CDR2 reads FQNEAQ (reference sequence). This CDR3 comprises 15 residues. The CDR3, as DNA: TGTGCCAGCAGCTCCCGGGACAAGGGGGATTTGAAAGCTTTCTTT. Translation: CASSSRDKGDLKAFF.

V and J are TRBV27 and TRBJ2-1; TRBD1 might be the D (7 bases). The germline V gene has CDR1 MNHEY and CDR2 SMNVEV (reference sequence). V dropped 7 bases and J dropped 6 bases, with 16 bases sitting between them. The CDR3 contains 14 residues. The CDR3 sequence is CASINNRGGNEQFF. The CDR3 DNA follows: TGTGCCAGCATAAATAACAGGGGAGGCAATGAGCAGTTCTTC.

With regard to this clone: The junction shows a germline mismatch at one end, possibly a read error. As DNA, the CDR3 is TGTGCTAGCAGCTCACCCGGGACAGGGGGAGAGACCCAGTACTTC. This encodes CASSSPGTGGETQYF. This chain joins TRBV7-7 and TRBJ2-5; the match to TRBD1 covers 11 bases. The CDR3 spans 15 residues. CDR1 is SSHAT and CDR2 is FNYEAQ in the germline V gene (reference sequence). The full variable domain, in which reference TRBV7-7 and TRBJ2-5 provide the parts outside the CDR3, is GAGVSQSPRYKVTKRGQDVTLRCDPISSHATLYWYQQALGQGPEFLTYFNYEAQPDKSGLPSDRFSAERPEGSISTLTIQRTEQRDSAMYRCASSSPGTGGETQYFGPGTRLLVL.

J is TRBJ2-1 and V is TRBV4-1; 9 bases line up with TRBD2. V lost 0 bases, J lost 5 bases, and 11 bases stayed unmatched. Germline CDR1 MGHRA, CDR2 YSYEKL. The CDR3 runs to 18 residues. CDR3 coding DNA: TGCGCCAGCAGCCAAGATTGGGGAGAGCGGGAGGCCCACAATGAGCAGTTCTTC. Its translation: CASSQDWGEREAHNEQFF.

This chain links TRBV4-3 with TRBJ1-1, with TRBD1 as a possible D gene (6 bases). There are 14 residues in the CDR3. Germline values: CDR1 LGHNA, CDR2 YSLEER. Trimming pared 0 bases from V and 8 bases from J, leaving 13 bases between. CDR3 sequence reads: CASSQDHRVGEAFF. CDR3 nucleotides: TGCGCCAGCAGCCAAGATCACAGGGTAGGGGAAGCTTTCTTT.

The chain employs TRBV7-2 and TRBJ2-2, with D perhaps matching TRBD1 (6 bases). Germline lookup yields CDR1 SGHTA and CDR2 FQGNSA. The CDR3 sequence is 13 residues long. V shed 7 bases and J shed 6 bases, with 12 bases lying between them. CDR3 sequence reads: CASNPAGAGELFF. Written as DNA, the CDR3 is TGTGCCAGCAACCCCGCAGGGGCCGGGGAGCTGTTTTTT. Complete variable domain (other parts from reference TRBV7-2 and TRBJ2-2): GAGVSQSPSNKVTEKGKDVELRCDPISGHTALYWYRQSLGQGLEFLIYFQGNSAPDKSGLPSDRFSAERTGGSVSTLTIQRTQQEDSAVYLCASNPAGAGELFFGEGSRLTVL.

V is TRBV2 and J is TRBJ2-5; D remains ambiguous. V was cut by 5 bases and J by 0 bases, with 10 bases left in between. CDR1 and CDR2 from the germline V gene are SNHLY and FYNNEI. The CDR3 length is 14 residues. The CDR3 spells CASSPTRYQETQYF. The CDR3 DNA reads as TGTGCCAGCAGTCCGACACGGTACCAAGAGACCCAGTACTTC.

This clone appeared once. The V gene is TRBV28, the J gene TRBJ2-1; 8 bases are a match to TRBD1. J lost 5 bases, V lost 2 bases, and 8 bases had no gene match. This CDR3 is 16 amino acids long. CDR1 is MDHEN, CDR2 SYDVKM, per germline. The DNA for the CDR3 is TGTGCCAGCAGTTTAGTACAGGGGGGTATCCACAATGAGCAGTTCTTC. Translated: CASSLVQGGIHNEQFF.